One and the same sample provided the 28 T cell receptor beta chains below, sequenced in a study of vaccination and CD4 T cells after COVID-19. Once obtained from cultured CD4+ T cells, the DNA was sequenced using the Oncomine TCR Beta short-read assay. It was cultured CD4+ T cells from which genomic DNA was extracted. TCRdb reprocessed the PCR reads with MiXCR, giving one entry per CDR3 protein. The table has roughly 10,000 distinct CDR3 sequences, about 29% seen once. These receptors are not linked to any known antigen. Treatment: roughly nine-day PBMC culture with coronavirus spike peptide pools or control peptides (ViraFEST assay). During the years 2011-2018, before the COVID-19 pandemic, the unexposed donor's CD4+ T cells were collected. Input material: CD4+ T cells from blood, cultured in vitro. These receptors came from a human donor in good health.

The rearrangement joins TRBV15 to TRBJ2-1, with 9 bases matching TRBD2. Germline V gene data show CDR1 as LNHNV and CDR2 as YYDKDF (reference sequence). The junction had 3 bases not matched to a gene; V was cut back by 0 bases and J by 9 bases. This CDR3 region has 14 residues. The DNA of the CDR3 is TGTGCCACCAGCAGAGATGGGACTAGCAGTGAGCAGTTCTTC. This encodes CATSRDGTSSEQFF.

The genes are TRBV7-3 and TRBJ1-1; maybe TRBD1 (5 bases). The CDR3 sequence is 14 residues long. Germline V lookup: CDR1 SGHTA, CDR2 FQGTGA. V dropped 0 bases and J dropped 1 base, with 6 bases sitting between them. In DNA, the CDR3 is TGTGCCAGCAGCTTAACGGGGGGGAACACTGAAGCTTTCTTT. The encoded protein is CASSLTGGNTEAFF.

This clonotype showed up just a few times. This rearrangement joins TRBV5-1 to TRBJ2-7; the match to TRBD1 covers 9 bases. V lost 4 bases, J lost 2 bases, and 7 bases stayed unmatched. Looked up from germline, CDR1 is SGHRS and CDR2 is YFSETQ. The CDR3 contains 15 residues. CDR3 nucleotide sequence: TGCGCCAGCAGCCCCCGGACAGGGGAGCCCTACGAGCAGTACTTC. Residues: CASSPRTGEPYEQYF.

The chain employs TRBV5-6 and TRBJ2-3; TRBD1 agrees at 8 bases. This CDR3 has 17 residues. After removal of 6 bases from V and 0 bases from J, the junction contained 12 bases not matched to a gene. Looked up from germline, CDR1 is SGHDT and CDR2 is YYEEEE. The CDR3 reads CASKTPPGGASTDTQYF. As DNA, the CDR3 is TGTGCCAGCAAGACCCCCCCAGGGGGCGCTAGCACAGATACGCAGTATTTT.

This clonotype showed up just a few times. The chain has TRBV20-1 and TRBJ1-3; D ambiguous. CDR1 and CDR2 from the germline V gene are DFQATT and SNEGSKA (reference sequence). The CDR3 length is 13 residues. The V end was cut by 5 bases, the J end by 2 bases, with 10 bases between. This CDR3 is CSAGGLAGNTIYF. In nucleotides, the CDR3 is TGCAGTGCTGGCGGGTTGGCTGGAAACACCATATATTTT.

The chain links TRBV6-1 to TRBJ1-6; maybe TRBD1 (5 bases). Trimming removed 4 bases from V and 10 bases from J, with 17 bases in between. There are 15 residues in the CDR3. CDR1 is MNHNS, CDR2 SASEGT, per germline. The CDR3 here is CASSATGTLGSPLHF. The CDR3, as DNA: TGTGCCAGCAGTGCTACCGGGACTCTAGGATCACCCCTCCACTTT.

This clonotype was seen a few times. V is TRBV20-1 and J is TRBJ2-6; D might be TRBD2 (5 bases). Germline CDR1 and CDR2: DFQATT and SNEGSKA (reference sequence). CDR3 size: 14 residues. V was cut by 3 bases and J by 0 bases, with 6 bases left in between. CDR3 bases: TGCAGTGCTAGGGGAGACTCTGGGGCCAACGTCCTGACTTTC. Protein: CSARGDSGANVLTF.

By frequency in the sample, this clonotype is medium-sized (0.01 to 0.1%). The V gene is TRBV24-1, the J gene TRBJ2-5; 9 nucleotides match TRBD2. The V gene's germline CDR1 is KGHDR and CDR2 SFDVKD. The CDR3 runs to 14 residues. V dropped 4 bases and J dropped 1; count of bases not matched to a gene: 0. The CDR3 protein is CATSEGLAQETQYF. Written as DNA, the CDR3 is TGTGCCACCAGTGAGGGACTAGCCCAAGAGACCCAGTACTTC.

This chain links TRBV6-2 or TRBV6-3 with TRBJ2-7, with D hard to call. V lost 5 bases and J 8 bases, leaving 13 bases between the germline ends. This CDR3 is built from 12 residues. Germline CDR1 is MNHEY and CDR2 is SVGEGT. The CDR3 loop reads CASSLNQHKQYF. The DNA for the CDR3 is TGTGCCAGCAGTCTTAACCAGCACAAGCAGTACTTC.

The rearrangement joins TRBV21-1 to TRBJ1-1; TRBD1 is the table's D call and was not checked against the DNA. TRBV21-1 is a pseudogene locus. This CDR3 has 12 amino acids. CDR3 DNA: TGTGCCAGCAGCAAACGCCGGAACAGTTACTTCTTT. Protein product: CASSKRRNSYFF.

This rearrangement joins TRBV10-2 to TRBJ1-2; D remains unclear. Germline CDR1 reads WSHSY; CDR2 reads SAAADI. Trimming left V 3 bases short and J 4 bases short, with 3 bases between. The length of the CDR3 is 11 residues. CDR3: CASSDSYGYTF. In DNA form, the CDR3 reads TGCGCCAGCAGTGATAGCTATGGCTACACCTTC.

The chain carries TRBV20-1 and TRBJ2-7, with 10 bases identical to TRBD1. Germline V gives CDR1 DFQATT, CDR2 SNEGSKA (reference sequence). With V trimmed by 5 bases and J by 2 bases, 12 bases remained unmatched. The CDR3 consists of 16 residues. DNA of the CDR3: TGCAGTGCTCACCCGGGACAGGGGAATAGAGCCTACGAGCAGTACTTC. Encoded protein: CSAHPGQGNRAYEQYF.

This clonotype has just a few counts. The chain combines TRBV20-1 with TRBJ2-7; either TRBD1 or TRBD2 may supply D (6 bases each). CDR3 size: 12 residues. Germline CDR1 DFQATT, CDR2 SNEGSKA (reference sequence). This CDR3 is CRGGRSSYEQYF. The DNA for the CDR3 is TGCAGGGGGGGCAGGAGCTCCTACGAGCAGTACTTC.

This clonotype showed up just a few times. The chain combines TRBV7-2 with TRBJ1-2, with 7 positions matching TRBD1. The CDR3 length is 15 residues. J was trimmed by 4 bases and V by 5 bases; bases with no gene match: 10. The germline gives CDR1 SGHTA, CDR2 FQGNSA. CDR3 region: CASSRNRGESYGYTF. The CDR3 DNA reads TGTGCCAGCAGCCGAAACAGGGGCGAGAGCTATGGCTACACCTTC.

This clonotype was picked up a small number of times. This chain links TRBV19 with TRBJ1-2, with 9 bases fitting TRBD1. This CDR3 has 13 amino acids. Germline V gives CDR1 LNHDA, CDR2 SQIVND (reference sequence). The ends lost 9 bases at V and 6 bases at J; junction bases unmatched: 8. The CDR3 here is CASLRGQGNGYTF. The CDR3 DNA reads as TGTGCCAGCCTCCGGGGACAGGGTAATGGCTACACCTTC.

J is TRBJ2-1 and V is TRBV19, with 8 nucleotides matching TRBD2. After removal of 3 bases from V and 7 bases from J, the junction contained 8 bases not matched to a gene. Germline CDR1 reads LNHDA; CDR2 reads SQIVND (reference sequence). The CDR3 totals 15 residues. CDR3 sequence: CASSIGAGGRNEQFF. The CDR3 DNA is TGTGCCAGTAGTATTGGGGCGGGAGGACGGAATGAGCAGTTCTTC.

This chain links TRBV7-3 with TRBJ1-1, with a possible D match to TRBD1 (6 bases). With 4 bases removed from V and 7 bases from J, the gap between germline ends came to 10 bases. The CDR3 runs to 12 residues. CDR1 and CDR2 (germline): SGHTA, FQGTGA. CDR3 bases: TGTGCCAGCAGCTCTCCGACAGGTGAAGCTTTCTTT. Its translation: CASSSPTGEAFF.

The chain is built from TRBV24-1 and TRBJ1-5; 8 bases are shared with TRBD1. Trimming removed 3 bases from V and 3 bases from J; junction bases left unmatched: 3. The CDR3 has 15 residues. Germline CDR1 reads KGHDR; CDR2 reads SFDVKD. The CDR3 sequence: CATSDQTGDNQPQHF. The CDR3 DNA follows: TGTGCCACCAGTGATCAGACAGGGGACAATCAGCCCCAGCATTTT.

The V and J genes are TRBV2 and TRBJ2-3; D gene unclear. Per the germline V gene, CDR1 is SNHLY and CDR2 is FYNNEI. Trimming took 7 bases from V and 2 from J, leaving 10 bases between them. This CDR3 spans 13 amino acids. CDR3 sequence: CASTLFLTDTQYF. The CDR3 nucleotides are TGTGCCAGCACTCTTTTTCTCACAGATACGCAGTATTTT. The full variable domain, rest sourced from reference TRBV2 and TRBJ2-3, is EPEVTQTPSHQVTQMGQEVILRCVPISNHLYFYWYRQILGQKVEFLVSFYNNEISEKSEIFDDQFSVERPDGSNFTLKIRSTKLEDSAMYFCASTLFLTDTQYFGPGTRLTVL.

This chain links TRBV19 with TRBJ1-5; D uncertain. The V gene lost 9 bases and the J gene lost 0 bases, with 9 bases spanning the gap. CDR1 is LNHDA, CDR2 SQIVND, per germline (reference sequence). This CDR3 comprises 13 residues. The CDR3 region has the DNA TGTGCCAGCGCACATAATAGCAATCAGCCCCAGCATTTT. It translates to CASAHNSNQPQHF.

This clonotype rates as medium-sized. The V call is TRBV20-1, the J call TRBJ1-5; D uncertain. Germline CDR1 is DFQATT and CDR2 is SNEGSKA (reference sequence). The CDR3 extends over 16 amino acids. V was shortened by 1 base and J by 0 bases, with 13 bases between the two germline ends. This CDR3 is CSARVRGGSSNQPQHF. The CDR3, as DNA: TGCAGTGCTAGAGTGAGAGGAGGGAGTAGCAATCAGCCCCAGCATTTT.

The chain couples TRBV10-2 to TRBJ2-7, with D possibly being TRBD2 (6 bases). This CDR3 is built from 14 residues. Germline CDR1 WSHSY, CDR2 SAAADI. Trimming left V 0 bases short and J 4 bases short, with 10 bases between. The CDR3 DNA follows: TGCGCCAGCAGTGAGTCTCGACGGGGGTACGAGCAGTACTTC. As protein: CASSESRRGYEQYF.

CDR3 DNA: TGTGCCAGCAGCCCCCGGGACAGTATCTACGAGCAGTACTTC. Translating gives CASSPRDSIYEQYF. The V and J genes are TRBV7-9 and TRBJ2-7, with 7 bases that match TRBD1. The CDR3 totals 14 residues. J gave up 3 bases and V 5 bases, and 7 bases lay outside the gene matches. The germline V gene has CDR1 SEHNR and CDR2 FQNEAQ (reference sequence).

This clonotype was counted once. The chain is built from TRBV25-1 and TRBJ2-7; 10 positions match TRBD1. V dropped 5 bases and J dropped 2; count of bases not matched to a gene: 6. The CDR3 runs to 15 residues. Germline lookup yields CDR1 MGHDK and CDR2 SYGVNS. CDR3 amino acids: CASSQGQGSTYEQYF. CDR3 coding DNA: TGTGCCAGCAGTCAGGGACAGGGGTCAACCTACGAGCAGTACTTC.

This clonotype was observed a handful of times. CDR3 nucleotide sequence: TGTGCCAGCAGCTTAAACCGGGGACAAGAGACCCAGTACTTC. Translating gives CASSLNRGQETQYF. V gene TRBV7-3 combines with J gene TRBJ2-5; D is possibly TRBD2 (5 bases). This CDR3 is 14 amino acids long. V was clipped by 1 base and J by 2 bases, with 8 bases between them. Germline-derived CDR1 and CDR2 are SGHTA and FQGTGA.

This chain connects TRBV27 to TRBJ2-3; TRBD2 agrees at 9 bases. V trimming: 2 bases; J trimming: 4 bases; junction bases outside the gene matches: 4. The CDR3 spans 15 residues. Germline CDR1 MNHEY, CDR2 SMNVEV (reference sequence). The CDR3 is CASSLGGRVSDTQYF. CDR3 in DNA: TGTGCCAGCAGTTTAGGCGGGAGGGTTTCAGATACGCAGTATTTT.

CDR3 loop: CASSLTAGARNQPQHF. DNA of the CDR3: TGTGCCAGCAGCTTAACGGCAGGGGCAAGGAATCAGCCCCAGCATTTT. The rearrangement uses TRBV7-6 and TRBJ1-5, with a tentative D call TRBD1 (6 bases). CDR3 length equals 16 residues. Trimming left V 2 bases short and J 4 bases short, with 15 bases between. Germline loops: CDR1 SGHVS, CDR2 FNYEAQ.

This CDR3 is CASSSGQGFQETQYF. The CDR3 bases are TGTGCCAGCAGTAGTGGGCAAGGTTTTCAAGAGACCCAGTACTTC. The chain links TRBV6-1 to TRBJ2-5; no clear D gene. Trimming left V 5 bases short and J 2 bases short, with 15 bases between. The CDR3 runs 15 residues. The germline CDR1 and CDR2 sequences are MNHNS and SASEGT.